These 13 T cell receptor beta chains originate from one sample sequenced in a study of radiotherapy plus CTLA-4 blockade in lung cancer. TCRdb's table, derived via immunoSEQ multiplex PCR, lists solely in-frame clones and lacks some. The sample records some 110,000 clones, roughly 77% being singletons. The sample in question was peripheral blood, obtained from a patient treated with radiotherapy plus ipilimumab. These receptors were collected from a human donor with non-small cell lung cancer that progressed on radiotherapy plus ipilimumab. Some clones in this sample may be carry-over from other donors' samples.

This sequence joins TRBV14 and TRBJ2-1; 9 bases align to TRBD1. Germline V gene lookup returns CDR1 SGHDN and CDR2 FVKESK. This CDR3 region has 15 residues. Trimming at V came to 2 bases and at J to 4 bases, leaving 3 bases not matched to a gene. CDR3 coding DNA: TGTGCCAGCAGCCAACCCGGGACAGGGTACAATGAGCAGTTCTTC. Amino acids: CASSQPGTGYNEQFF.

The rearrangement uses TRBV5-1 and TRBJ2-7; D not resolved. With 0 bases removed from V and 0 bases from J, the gap between germline ends came to 13 bases. The germline V gene has CDR1 SGHRS and CDR2 YFSETQ. This CDR3 is built from 16 residues. The CDR3 DNA reads as TGCGCCAGCAGCTTGGGGGCGTTTGGAGCCTCCTACGAGCAGTACTTC. Protein product: CASSLGAFGASYEQYF.

This clone was observed a handful of times. The chain couples TRBV19 to TRBJ2-7; D may correspond to TRBD1 or TRBD2 (5 bases each). From germline, CDR1 is LNHDA and CDR2 SQIVND (reference sequence). The CDR3 covers 14 residues. V lost 1 base to trimming and J lost 5 bases, with 12 bases between them. CDR3 protein: CASSIALGTDEQYF. The CDR3 nucleotides are TGTGCCAGTAGTATAGCCCTCGGGACGGACGAGCAGTACTTC.

This clone was seen a handful of times. V and J are TRBV6-4 and TRBJ2-3; D is undetermined. The CDR3 is 14 residues long. CDR1 is MRHNA and CDR2 is SNTAGT in the germline V gene. With 6 bases removed from V and 2 bases from J, the gap between germline ends came to 12 bases. The CDR3, as DNA: TGTGCCAGCAGCCCGGTGGGATTCACAGATACGCAGTATTTT. This translates into CASSPVGFTDTQYF.

The genes are TRBV5-1 and TRBJ2-1, with D possibly TRBD2 on 6 matching bases. Germline V gene lookup returns CDR1 SGHRS and CDR2 YFSETQ. V lost 3 bases and J lost 2, with 15 bases in between. The CDR3 totals 16 residues. Written as DNA, the CDR3 is TGCGCCAGCAGCTCTCAACCGGGACTTACCTACAATGAGCAGTTCTTC. This codes for CASSSQPGLTYNEQFF. Combining the CDR3 with reference TRBV5-1 and TRBJ2-1 gives the whole variable domain KAGVTQTPRYLIKTRGQQVTLSCSPISGHRSVSWYQQTPGQGLQFLFEYFSETQRNKGNFPGRFSGRQFSNSRSEMNVSTLELGDSALYLCASSSQPGLTYNEQFFGPGTRLTVL.

The chain combines TRBV7-9 with TRBJ1-2; 8 bases align to TRBD1. The V gene end was trimmed by 5 bases and the J gene end by 2 bases; junction bases not matched to a gene: 7. This CDR3 has 15 residues. CDR1 and CDR2 (germline): SEHNR, FQNEAQ (reference sequence). The CDR3 bases are TGTGCCAGCAGCCAGGGGACAGGAACCAACTATGGCTACACCTTC. Amino acids: CASSQGTGTNYGYTF.

The chain links TRBV11-2 to TRBJ1-2; D might be TRBD1 (5 bases). Trimming pared 0 bases from V and 4 bases from J, leaving 12 bases between. Germline lookup yields CDR1 SGHAT and CDR2 FQNNGV. The CDR3 totals 15 residues. The CDR3 DNA is TGTGCCAGCAGCTTAGATCTTAACAGGTTCTATGGCTACACCTTC. This gives the protein CASSLDLNRFYGYTF.

The rearrangement links TRBV19 to TRBJ2-2; 8 bases match TRBD1. The trim removed 3 bases at V and 0 bases at J, leaving 9 bases unmatched. The CDR3 has 18 amino acids. Germline values: CDR1 LNHDA, CDR2 SQIVND (reference sequence). The CDR3 loop reads CASSIPPDRGSNTGELFF. Written as DNA, the CDR3 is TGTGCCAGTAGTATCCCCCCAGACAGGGGCTCGAACACCGGGGAGCTGTTTTTT.

The V call is TRBV6-5, the J call TRBJ1-5; no firm D call. The CDR3 extends over 13 amino acids. Per the germline V gene, CDR1 is MNHEY and CDR2 is SVGAGI. V was pared by 8 bases and J by 0 bases, with 8 bases between. CDR3 loop: CASGPPSNQPQHF. The DNA of the CDR3 is TGTGCCAGCGGACCACCTAGCAATCAGCCCCAGCATTTT.

This chain uses TRBV11-3 with TRBJ1-1; a weak D match, TRBD1 (5 bases). Trimming pared 2 bases from V and 5 bases from J, leaving 9 bases between. The CDR3 extends over 13 amino acids. CDR1 SGHNT and CDR2 YENEEA come from the germline V gene. The CDR3 DNA is TGTGCCAGCAGCTTACAGGGAGGTACTGAAGCTTTCTTT. Translating it yields CASSLQGGTEAFF.

The genes are TRBV7-6 and TRBJ2-3, with TRBD2 matching 8 bases. Germline values: CDR1 SGHVS, CDR2 FNYEAQ. The CDR3 consists of 18 residues. The junction had 13 bases not matched to a gene; V was cut back by 5 bases and J by 0 bases. The CDR3 loop is CASSPDSRGAPSTDTQYF. CDR3 bases: TGTGCCAGCAGCCCCGACTCGCGGGGGGCCCCTAGCACAGATACGCAGTATTTT.

This clone was detected once. The sample holds other DNA sequences that translate to the same CDR3. This sequence joins TRBV29-1 and TRBJ2-1, with D possibly TRBD2 on 7 matching bases. Between the trimmed V and J ends, which lost 4 bases and 8 bases, there was a span of 18 bases. From germline, CDR1 is SQVTM and CDR2 ANQGSEA. The CDR3 runs 14 residues. CDR3 nucleotides: TGCAGCGTTGGGGGAGGGGGGGCGCTCGATGAGCAGTTCTTC. Protein sequence: CSVGGGGALDEQFF.

The V gene is TRBV2, the J gene TRBJ2-7; D is ambiguous. The CDR3 sequence is 11 residues long. V was shortened by 6 bases and J by 5 bases, with 8 bases between the two germline ends. The germline V gene encodes CDR1 SNHLY and CDR2 FYNNEI. CDR3 DNA sequence: TGTGCCAGCAGGGACCGTCACGAGCAGTACTTC. This translates into CASRDRHEQYF. Full variable domain (remainder filled in from reference TRBV2 and TRBJ2-7): EPEVTQTPSHQVTQMGQEVILRCVPISNHLYFYWYRQILGQKVEFLVSFYNNEISEKSEIFDDQFSVERPDGSNFTLKIRSTKLEDSAMYFCASRDRHEQYFGPGTRLTVT.